Included here is one T cell receptor beta chain sequence, with context. Its target is not known. The germline gene is not matched at one end of the junction; a read error may be the cause. From germline, CDR1 is SEHNR and CDR2 FQNEAQ (reference sequence). The CDR3 loop spans 15 amino acids. The data originate from a study of cytomegalovirus exposure and HLA in healthy donors. Whole-study findings and limits: As was reported, the classifier diagnosed cytomegalovirus status with high specificity and sensitivity.

Nominally healthy donors provided the samples, though records likely missed some immune exposures. It was with 60 Vbeta and 13 Jbeta primers that the PCR ran. Sequencing was performed with immunoSEQ multiplex PCR; in TCRdb, only in-frame clones are kept and a portion is missing. The sample yields 110,000 or so clones, approximately 80% seen once. This TCR derives from a man between 18 and 35 years old in good health and CMV-seropositive. The sequencing input was PBMCs. The chain carries TRBV7-9 and TRBJ2-7; D is unclear. CDR3 residues: CASSLAQEKPYEQCF. The CDR3 nucleotides are TGTGCCAGCAGCTTAGCGCAGGAAAAGCCCTACGAGCAGTGCTTC.